These T cell receptor beta chains were read from a single sample in a study of neurological immune-mediated disorders. TCRdb re-called the 5' RACE reads with MiXCR, one entry per CDR3 protein. Among about 80,000 distinct CDR3 sequences listed, about 5.2% were seen once. Specimen: PBMCs. Receptors originate from a woman in her 30s with multiple sclerosis. Both conserved end residues are part of each CDR3. A D gene is named only where the DNA matches it firmly. The size field is filled for only some rows; it gives once, few, many or a size class.

TRBV20-1	TRBJ2-5	many	TRBD2	CSAAPGTSMETQYF	TGCAGCGCCGCCCCCGGGACTAGCATGGAGACCCAGTACTTC
TRBV5-6	TRBJ1-6	many	TRBD1	CASSSGQGNANSPLHF	TGTGCCAGCAGCTCGGGACAGGGTAATGCAAATTCACCCCTCCACTTT
TRBV5-1	TRBJ2-5	many	NA	CASSTSTSQETQYF	TGCGCCAGCAGCACGTCGACTAGTCAAGAGACCCAGTACTTC
TRBV3-1	TRBJ2-5	many	NA	CASSQQASQETQYF	TGTGCCAGCAGCCAGCAAGCTAGCCAAGAGACCCAGTACTTC
TRBV20-1	TRBJ1-2	many	NA	CSARGPANYGYTF	TGCAGTGCTAGGGGCCCAGCTAACTATGGCTACACCTTC
TRBV20-1	TRBJ2-1	many	TRBD2	CSARDIGGGTYNEQFF	TGCAGTGCTAGAGATATAGGCGGGGGGACCTACAATGAGCAGTTCTTC
TRBV5-1	TRBJ2-3	many	NA	CASSLGRSTDTQYF	TGCGCCAGCAGCTTGGGCAGAAGCACAGATACGCAGTATTTT
TRBV5-1	TRBJ2-3	many	TRBD1	CASRNGQGAPHTQYF	TGCGCCAGCAGAAACGGACAGGGGGCGCCCCATACGCAGTATTTT
TRBV5-1	TRBJ2-5	many	TRBD2	CASSRLAGYETQYF	TGCGCCAGCAGCCGACTAGCGGGATACGAGACCCAGTACTTC
TRBV20-1	TRBJ1-2	NA	TRBD1	CSATLTGGSGYTF	TGCAGTGCTACTCTGACAGGGGGCAGCGGCTACACCTTC
TRBV10-3	TRBJ2-1	many	NA	CAIRTNDMNEQFF	TGTGCCATCAGGACTAATGATATGAATGAGCAGTTCTTC
TRBV28	TRBJ2-7	many	NA	CASSTFNEQYF	TGTGCCAGCAGTACATTTAACGAGCAGTACTTC
TRBV20-1	TRBJ1-5	many	TRBD1	CSATGGNQPQHF	TGCAGTGCTACAGGGGGGAATCAGCCCCAGCATTTT
TRBV20-1	TRBJ1-5	few	NA	CSAREASGNQPQHF	TGCAGTGCTAGAGAAGCAAGCGGGAATCAGCCCCAGCATTTT
TRBV7-3	TRBJ2-3	few	TRBD2	CASSLTSGRPSTDTQYF	TGTGCCAGCAGCTTGACTAGCGGGCGCCCAAGCACAGATACGCAGTATTTT
TRBV7-9	TRBJ1-5	many	NA	CASSETGDQPQHF	TGTGCCAGCAGCGAAACGGGGGATCAGCCCCAGCATTTT
TRBV7-6	TRBJ1-6	NA	TRBD1	CASSLASLGTDNSPLHF	TGTGCCAGCAGCTTAGCGAGTCTGGGGACAGATAATTCACCCCTCCACTTT
TRBV14	TRBJ1-1	many	NA	CASSQLQGNTEAFF	TGTGCCAGCAGCCAACTTCAGGGGAACACTGAAGCTTTCTTT
TRBV30	TRBJ1-2	NA	NA	CAWSVLYGYTF	TGTGCCTGGAGTGTCCTGTATGGCTACACCTTC
TRBV5-5	TRBJ2-5	NA	NA	CASSLEWLETQYF	TGTGCCAGCAGCTTGGAGTGGCTGGAGACCCAGTACTTC
TRBV20-1	TRBJ2-7	many	NA	CSARYTAGRLEEQYF	TGCAGTGCTAGATATACGGCGGGACGGCTGGAAGAGCAGTACTTC
TRBV7-3	TRBJ2-2	many	NA	CASSFLPSGGTPNTGELFF	TGTGCCAGCAGCTTCCTCCCGTCAGGCGGGACACCGAACACCGGGGAGCTGTTTTTT
TRBV20-1	TRBJ2-5	many	TRBD2	CSARATLAGVETQYF	TGCAGTGCTAGAGCCACACTAGCGGGAGTTGAGACCCAGTACTTC
TRBV12-3/TRBV12-4	TRBJ1-4	many	NA	CATCRGGEKLFF	TGTGCCACCTGCCGTGGGGGTGAAAAACTGTTTTTT
TRBV12-3/TRBV12-4	TRBJ1-4	many	TRBD1	CASSFRGQGNEKLFF	TGTGCCAGCAGTTTTCGGGGACAGGGGAATGAAAAACTGTTTTTT
TRBV6-5	TRBJ2-7	many	NA	CASSYGPDSHPYEQYF	TGTGCCAGCAGTTACGGGCCGGACTCCCATCCCTACGAGCAGTACTTC
TRBV20-1	TRBJ1-6	many	NA	CSARVPLGVPYNSPLHF	TGCAGTGCTAGAGTTCCCCTTGGGGTCCCCTATAATTCACCCCTCCACTTT
TRBV20-1	TRBJ1-1	once	TRBD1	CSARDLIQGEDTEAFF	TGCAGTGCTAGAGACCTAATACAGGGGGAAGACACTGAAGCTTTCTTT
TRBV20-1	TRBJ2-1	few	NA	CSASGSGLYNEQFF	TGCAGTGCTAGTGGTTCAGGGCTCTACAATGAGCAGTTCTTC
TRBV3-1	TRBJ2-7	NA	TRBD2	CASSQEPPGLAGSEQYF	TGTGCCAGCAGCCAAGAACCCCCCGGTCTAGCGGGAAGCGAGCAGTACTTC
TRBV20-1	TRBJ1-6	many	NA	CSASPGGWGDNSPLHF	TGCAGTGCTTCCCCCGGAGGGTGGGGGGATAATTCACCCCTCCACTTT
TRBV18	TRBJ2-3	many	TRBD2	CASSPSAGGFTDTQYF	TGTGCCAGCTCACCTTCCGCGGGGGGCTTCACAGATACGCAGTATTTT
TRBV20-1	TRBJ2-7	many	TRBD2	CSARPRGVAGIYEQYF	TGCAGTGCTAGACCGCGTGGGGTAGCGGGAATATACGAGCAGTACTTC
TRBV5-1	TRBJ1-6	many	TRBD1	CASSLGAVRQGGSPLHF	TGCGCCAGCAGCTTGGGAGCTGTGAGACAGGGAGGATCACCCCTCCACTTT
TRBV20-1	TRBJ2-1	NA	TRBD2	CSARLAGGGNEQFF	TGCAGTGCTCGACTAGCGGGAGGGGGCAATGAGCAGTTCTTC
TRBV3-1	TRBJ1-2	many	NA	CASSQWVYRGSNYGYTF	TGTGCCAGCAGCCAATGGGTCTACCGCGGCTCTAACTATGGCTACACCTTC
TRBV6-6	TRBJ2-2	many	NA	CASSSGTGTGELFF	TGTGCCAGCAGCTCCGGGACTGGTACCGGGGAGCTGTTTTTT
TRBV20-1	TRBJ2-7	many	TRBD2	CSARVTSGKEQYF	TGCAGTGCTAGAGTGACTAGCGGGAAGGAGCAGTACTTC
TRBV20-1	TRBJ1-4	many	NA	CSAMEQGISEKLFF	TGCAGTGCTATGGAGCAGGGAATCAGTGAAAAACTGTTTTTT
TRBV12-3/TRBV12-4	TRBJ1-2	many	NA	CASTLREAPNYGYTF	TGTGCCAGCACCTTAAGGGAGGCTCCCAACTATGGCTACACCTTC
TRBV15	TRBJ2-3	NA	NA	CATSRDLGTGPTTDTQYF	TGTGCCACCAGCAGAGATTTAGGAACCGGGCCTACAACAGATACGCAGTATTTT
TRBV27	TRBJ2-6	many	NA	CASSLASGANVLTF	TGTGCCAGCAGTTTAGCTTCCGGGGCCAACGTCCTGACTTTC
TRBV12-3/TRBV12-4	TRBJ2-5	many	NA	CASTTGPQETQYF	TGTGCCAGCACTACCGGGCCCCAAGAGACCCAGTACTTC
TRBV20-1	TRBJ2-7	many	NA	CSARDRGGPFYEQYF	TGCAGTGCTAGAGATCGTGGGGGGCCCTTTTACGAGCAGTACTTC
TRBV12-3/TRBV12-4	TRBJ1-3	many	TRBD1	CASSLSTGAGNTIYF	TGTGCCAGCAGTTTATCAACAGGGGCCGGAAACACCATATATTTT
TRBV5-5	TRBJ2-1	many	NA	CASSRIVSPQNEQFF	TGTGCCAGCAGCCGAATAGTCAGTCCACAGAATGAGCAGTTCTTC